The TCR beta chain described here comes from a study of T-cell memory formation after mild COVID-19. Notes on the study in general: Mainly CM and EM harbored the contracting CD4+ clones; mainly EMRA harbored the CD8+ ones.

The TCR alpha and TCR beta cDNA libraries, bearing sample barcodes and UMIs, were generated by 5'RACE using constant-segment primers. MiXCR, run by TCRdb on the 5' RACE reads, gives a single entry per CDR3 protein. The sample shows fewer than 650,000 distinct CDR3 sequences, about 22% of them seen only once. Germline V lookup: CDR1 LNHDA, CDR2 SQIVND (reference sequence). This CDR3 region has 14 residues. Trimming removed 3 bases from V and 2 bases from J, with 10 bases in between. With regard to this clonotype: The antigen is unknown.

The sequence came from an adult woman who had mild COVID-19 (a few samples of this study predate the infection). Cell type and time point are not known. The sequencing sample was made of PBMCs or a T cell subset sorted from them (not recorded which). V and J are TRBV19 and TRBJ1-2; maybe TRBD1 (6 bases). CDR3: CASSIAGGNYGYTF. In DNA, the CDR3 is TGTGCCAGTAGTATCGCGGGGGGCAACTATGGCTACACCTTC.